This T cell receptor (beta chain) was found in a study of T cell repertoires in cytomegalovirus infection. Across the study: It can be stated that public TCR beta signatures indicated CMV infection as well as a matching HLA type.

This clonotype was seen repeatedly, ten times or more. Its antigen is not identified. Trimming removed 6 bases at V and 5 bases at J, with 7 bases between. The CDR3 consists of 11 residues. CDR1 and CDR2 from the germline V gene are SEHNR and FQNEAQ (reference sequence). TCRdb ran MiXCR on the reads and lists one entry per CDR3 protein. The sample carries over 100,000 distinct CDR3 sequences, roughly a tenth recorded once. Notes on the study in general: Carriers of CMV and the relevant HLA type were discriminated by public TCR beta frequency. The ex vivo response was dominated by HLA-C-restricted CMV-specific TCR beta clonotypes.

The receptor's source is a human donor in good health (CMV status not recorded). Some clones in this sample may be carry-over from other donors' samples. The specimen sequenced was PBMCs, sequenced either directly or after in vitro stimulation (not recorded which). The chain joins TRBV7-9 to TRBJ1-1, with D unclear. The CDR3 DNA reads TGTGCCAGCAGGGATCGGACTGAAGCTTTCTTT. Translated, it gives CASRDRTEAFF.